The source of this TCR beta chain is a study of blood T cell repertoires in COVID-19. On the study more broadly: Sources were T cells, B-cell-depleted T cells, or PBMCs; the material itself was cDNA or gDNA.

The CDR3 loop spans 17 amino acids. V lost 4 bases, J lost 0 bases, and 7 bases stayed unmatched. Germline V CDR1 and CDR2: SGHVS, FQNEAQ. Generated by immunoSEQ multiplex PCR, the TCRdb table keeps only in-frame clones and is missing some. The table includes roughly 130,000 clones, around 87% detected once. Sequencing was done on a sample of peripheral blood. This chain links TRBV7-8 with TRBJ1-1; 11 nucleotides align to TRBD1. This sequence was found in a woman aged 55 to 70 with acute or convalescent COVID-19. The CDR3 DNA follows: TGTGCCAGCAGCTCCAGGGGGACAGGGGGTTTGAACACTGAAGCTTTCTTT. It translates to CASSSRGTGGLNTEAFF.